The 14 T cell receptor beta chains below all came from one sample that was sequenced in a study of cytomegalovirus exposure and HLA in healthy donors. The PCR employed 60 Vbeta primers together with 13 Jbeta primers. TCRdb keeps only in-frame clones here, not all; method: immunoSEQ multiplex PCR. Among 150,000 to 200,000 clones listed, about three quarters were seen once. Material for sequencing was PBMCs. The receptors originated from a man aged 25 to 40 in good health and CMV-seropositive.

J is TRBJ2-1 and V is TRBV28, with D tentatively TRBD2 (6 bases). Trimming took 6 bases from V and 0 from J, leaving 9 bases between them. The CDR3 length is 14 residues. CDR1 and CDR2 (germline): MDHEN, SYDVKM. CDR3: CASRRGNSYNEQFF. Written as DNA, the CDR3 is TGTGCCAGCAGGCGCGGGAACTCCTACAATGAGCAGTTCTTC.

The chain links TRBV2 to TRBJ2-3; D may be TRBD2 (6 bases). CDR3 length equals 15 residues. The germline V and J ends were trimmed by 6 bases and 3 bases, with 16 bases remaining between them. Germline V lookup: CDR1 SNHLY, CDR2 FYNNEI. The CDR3 sequence is CASRWGVGDTDTQYF. CDR3 sequence (DNA): TGTGCCAGCAGATGGGGGGTAGGGGATACAGATACGCAGTATTTT.

This chain links TRBV7-9 with TRBJ1-1; 12 bases fit TRBD1. Germline CDR1 is SEHNR and CDR2 is FQNEAQ (reference sequence). The junction had 13 bases not matched to a gene; V was cut back by 7 bases and J by 10 bases. The CDR3 sequence is 15 residues long. The CDR3 DNA sequence: TGTGCCAGCACCTCTTCCGGGGACAGGGGGCTTGGAGCTTTCTTT. Its translation is CASTSSGDRGLGAFF.

This chain uses TRBV14 with TRBJ1-1; D gene unclear. Trimming stripped 0 bases from V and 11 bases from J, with 10 bases between. The CDR3 sequence is 12 residues long. CDR1 and CDR2 (germline): SGHDN, FVKESK. The DNA of the CDR3 is TGTGCCAGCAGCCAAGAAACGGGATGGGCTTTCTTT. This encodes CASSQETGWAFF.

CDR3 sequence reads: CASSSSGQGEETQYF. DNA for the CDR3: TGCGCCAGCAGCTCCTCTGGCCAGGGGGAAGAGACCCAGTACTTC. The chain recombines TRBV5-1 with TRBJ2-5; 7 bases match TRBD1. The CDR3 runs to 15 residues. The V gene's germline CDR1 is SGHRS and CDR2 YFSETQ. After removal of 3 bases from V and 3 bases from J, the junction contained 8 bases not matched to a gene.

J is TRBJ2-4 and V is TRBV12-2; the table names TRBD2, a call not compared with the DNA. TRBV12-2 is reported as a pseudogene. The CDR3 is 18 amino acids. CDR3 sequence: CASRLGWREEVVKNIQYF. CDR3 nucleotides: TGTGCAAGTCGCTTAGGCTGGCGGGAGGAGGTTGTCAAAAACATTCAGTACTTC.

The chain is built from TRBV18 and TRBJ2-1; 8 nucleotides agree with TRBD2. Unmatched junction bases numbered 2, after V lost 3 bases and J lost 10 bases. This CDR3 has 12 amino acids. CDR1 is KGHSH, CDR2 LQKENI, per germline. The CDR3 sequence is CASSPQREEQFF. DNA of the CDR3: TGTGCCAGCTCACCCCAGCGGGAGGAGCAGTTCTTC.

A word on this clone: Relative to the germline gene, one junction end is altered; a read error may explain this. The chain couples TRBV19 to TRBJ1-5, with D possibly matching TRBD1 (6 bases). This CDR3 is built from 15 residues. Germline V gives CDR1 LNHDA, CDR2 SQIVND (reference sequence). The CDR3 DNA reads as TGTGCCACTAGTCGAGGGGTACAGGGTTTTCAGCCCCAGCATTTT. Residues: CATSRGVQGFQPQHF.

This rearrangement joins TRBV29-1 to TRBJ2-1; 7 bases are a match to TRBD1. From germline, CDR1 is SQVTM and CDR2 ANQGSEA. The CDR3 totals 16 residues. V was clipped by 6 bases and J by 3 bases; unmatched bases: 14. DNA for the CDR3: TGCAGCGTCTTCACCGGGACAGCCGAAAACTACAATGAGCAGTTCTTC. Its translation: CSVFTGTAENYNEQFF.

This clone has more than one count but fewer than ten. The CDR3 sequence: CASSGRGLRTEAFF. In nucleotides, the CDR3 is TGTGCCAGTAGTGGCAGGGGGCTGAGGACTGAAGCTTTCTTT. The chain is built from TRBV19 and TRBJ1-1; 8 bases align to TRBD1. Germline assignment: CDR1 LNHDA and CDR2 SQIVND (reference sequence). With 5 bases clipped from V and 5 bases from J, the junction kept 7 bases outside the gene matches. The CDR3 sequence is 14 residues long.

The chain combines TRBV6-5 with TRBJ1-5; D may be TRBD1 (5 bases). The germline V gene has CDR1 MNHEY and CDR2 SVGAGI. The V gene lost 6 bases and the J gene lost 4 bases, with 10 bases spanning the gap. The CDR3 is 13 amino acids. The CDR3 bases are TGTGCCAGCAGCGAAGGGGTGAATCAGCCCCAGCATTTT. It translates to CASSEGVNQPQHF.

CDR3 protein: CSVKAPGTSSYEQYF. The CDR3 DNA sequence: TGCAGCGTGAAGGCCCCCGGGACTAGTTCCTACGAGCAGTACTTC. The rearrangement uses TRBV29-1 and TRBJ2-7; 8 positions match TRBD2. After removal of 6 bases from V and 1 base from J, the junction contained 11 bases not matched to a gene. The CDR3 runs 15 residues. Per germline, CDR1 SQVTM and CDR2 ANQGSEA.

The chain carries TRBV9 and TRBJ2-6, with D maybe TRBD1 (6 bases). The germline gives CDR1 SGDLS, CDR2 YYNGEE. Trimming shortened V by 4 bases and J by 1 base, and 18 bases separated the two germline ends. This CDR3 region has 18 residues. The chain's CDR3 is CASSNNRELASGANVLTF. For the CDR3, the DNA is TGTGCCAGCAGCAACAACAGGGAACTTGCGTCTGGGGCCAACGTCCTGACTTTC.

The chain couples TRBV6-5 to TRBJ2-1; TRBD2 matches 11 bases. The CDR3 loop spans 14 amino acids. CDR1 is MNHEY and CDR2 is SVGAGI in the germline V gene. The J segment lost 12 bases and the V segment lost 7 bases, leaving 11 bases of the junction unmatched. CDR3 DNA sequence: TGTGCCAGCAAACTAGCGGGAGAAGAGGGAGGGCAGTTCTTC. Translation gives CASKLAGEEGGQFF.